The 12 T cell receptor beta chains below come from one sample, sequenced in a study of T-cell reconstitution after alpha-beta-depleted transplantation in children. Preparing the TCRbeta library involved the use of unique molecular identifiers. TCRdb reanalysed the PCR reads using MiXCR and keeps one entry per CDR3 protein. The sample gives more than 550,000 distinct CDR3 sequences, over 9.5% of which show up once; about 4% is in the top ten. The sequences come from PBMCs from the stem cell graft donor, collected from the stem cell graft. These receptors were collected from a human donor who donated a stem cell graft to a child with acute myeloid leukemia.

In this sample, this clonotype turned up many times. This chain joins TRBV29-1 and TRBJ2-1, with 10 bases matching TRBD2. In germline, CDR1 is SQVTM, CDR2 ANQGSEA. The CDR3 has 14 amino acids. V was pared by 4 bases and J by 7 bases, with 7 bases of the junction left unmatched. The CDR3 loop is CSVASLAGLNEQFF. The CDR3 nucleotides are TGCAGCGTTGCTTCACTAGCGGGATTGAATGAGCAGTTCTTC.

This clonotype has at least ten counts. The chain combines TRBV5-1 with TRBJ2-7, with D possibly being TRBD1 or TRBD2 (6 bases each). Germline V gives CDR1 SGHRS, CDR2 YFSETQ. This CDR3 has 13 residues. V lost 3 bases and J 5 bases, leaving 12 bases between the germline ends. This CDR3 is CASSWGAKNEQYF. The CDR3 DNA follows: TGCGCCAGCAGCTGGGGGGCGAAGAACGAGCAGTACTTC.

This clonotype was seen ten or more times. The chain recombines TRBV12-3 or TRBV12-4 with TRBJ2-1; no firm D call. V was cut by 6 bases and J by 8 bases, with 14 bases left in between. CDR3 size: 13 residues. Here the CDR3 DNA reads TGTGCCAGCAGGCCGACTCCTGCCTATGAGCAGTTCTTC. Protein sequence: CASRPTPAYEQFF.

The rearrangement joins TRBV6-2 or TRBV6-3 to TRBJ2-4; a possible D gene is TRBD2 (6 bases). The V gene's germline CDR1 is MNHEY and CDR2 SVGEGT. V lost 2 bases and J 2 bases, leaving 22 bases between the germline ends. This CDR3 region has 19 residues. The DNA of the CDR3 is TGTGCCAGCAGTTACGAGTCGGGAGAGCCGCGTGTGCCCAAAAACATTCAGTACTTC. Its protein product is CASSYESGEPRVPKNIQYF.

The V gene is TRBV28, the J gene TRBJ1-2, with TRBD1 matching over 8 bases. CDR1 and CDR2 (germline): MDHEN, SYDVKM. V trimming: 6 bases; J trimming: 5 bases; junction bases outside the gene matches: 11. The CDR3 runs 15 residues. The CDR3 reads CASSASDRAGYGYTF. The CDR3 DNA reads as TGTGCCAGCAGCGCTTCGGACAGGGCGGGATATGGCTACACCTTC.

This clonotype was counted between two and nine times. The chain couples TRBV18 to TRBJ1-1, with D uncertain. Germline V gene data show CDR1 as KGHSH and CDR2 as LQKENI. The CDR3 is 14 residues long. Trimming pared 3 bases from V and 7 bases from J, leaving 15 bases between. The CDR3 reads CASSPHQEIHEAFF. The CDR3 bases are TGTGCCAGCTCACCCCACCAGGAAATACATGAAGCTTTCTTT. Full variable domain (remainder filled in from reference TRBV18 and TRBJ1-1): NAGVMQNPRHLVRRRGQEARLRCSPMKGHSHVYWYRQLPEEGLKFMVYLQKENIIDESGMPKERFSAEFPKEGPSILRIQQVVRGDSAAYFCASSPHQEIHEAFFGQGTRLTVV.

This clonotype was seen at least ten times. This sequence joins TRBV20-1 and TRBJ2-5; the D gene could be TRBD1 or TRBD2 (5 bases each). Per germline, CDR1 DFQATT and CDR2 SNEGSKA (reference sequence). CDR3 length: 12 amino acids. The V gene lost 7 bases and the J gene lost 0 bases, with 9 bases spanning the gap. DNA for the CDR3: TGCAGTGTAGGGGACGACCAAGAGACCCAGTACTTC. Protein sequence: CSVGDDQETQYF.

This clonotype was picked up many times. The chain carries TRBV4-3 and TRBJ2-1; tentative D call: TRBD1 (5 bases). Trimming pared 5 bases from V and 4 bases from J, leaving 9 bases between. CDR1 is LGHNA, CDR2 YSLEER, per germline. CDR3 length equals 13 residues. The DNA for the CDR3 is TGCGCCAGCAGCAAGACAGTTTACAATGAGCAGTTCTTC. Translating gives CASSKTVYNEQFF.

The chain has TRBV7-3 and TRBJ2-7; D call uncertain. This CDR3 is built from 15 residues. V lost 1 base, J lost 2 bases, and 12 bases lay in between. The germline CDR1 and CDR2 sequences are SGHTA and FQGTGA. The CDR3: CASSLKGGPPYEQYF. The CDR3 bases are TGTGCCAGCAGCTTAAAGGGCGGACCTCCCTACGAGCAGTACTTC.

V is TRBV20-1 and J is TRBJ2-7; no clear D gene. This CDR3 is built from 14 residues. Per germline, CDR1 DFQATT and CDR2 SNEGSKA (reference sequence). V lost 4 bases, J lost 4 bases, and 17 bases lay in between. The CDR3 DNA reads TGCAGTGCTAACCGGGCCCCGTCCGGGTACGAGCAGTACTTC. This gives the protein CSANRAPSGYEQYF.

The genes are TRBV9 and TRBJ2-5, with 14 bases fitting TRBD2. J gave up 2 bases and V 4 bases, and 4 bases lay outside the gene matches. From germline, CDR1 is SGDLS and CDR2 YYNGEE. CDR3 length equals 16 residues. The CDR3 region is CASSLGLAGDQETQYF. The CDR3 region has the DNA TGTGCCAGCAGCCTGGGACTAGCGGGAGATCAAGAGACCCAGTACTTC.

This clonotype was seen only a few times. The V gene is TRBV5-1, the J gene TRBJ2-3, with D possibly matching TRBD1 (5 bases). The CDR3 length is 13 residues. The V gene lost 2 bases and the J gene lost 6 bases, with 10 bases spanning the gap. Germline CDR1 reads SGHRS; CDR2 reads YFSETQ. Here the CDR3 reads CASSFWGVDTQYF. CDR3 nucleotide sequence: TGCGCCAGCAGCTTTTGGGGCGTGGATACGCAGTATTTT.